A single sample gave rise to the 15 T cell receptor beta chains below, sequenced in a study of regulatory T cells in long-lasting Graves disease (dated by TCRdb to about 2021). Libraries were built with multiplex PCR. The sequencer listed for this sample is Illumina HiSeq 4000. iRepertoire HTBI primers and Arm-PCR amplification of CDR3 regions were used to construct TCR beta libraries. TCRdb reprocessed the public reads (quality trimming at Q25 with fastp, clone calling with MiXCR) and kept in-frame beta chains. A single entry per CDR3 protein holds the most common genes and DNA from its merged rows. Present in this sample are approximately 400,000 distinct CDR3 sequences, 15% to 18% of which were seen just once. The top ten hold 22% of the sample. This specimen's time point label, interpreted: newly diagnosed GD, antithyroid drugs for less than 3 months. For both TCR sequencing and RNA sequencing, RNA was extracted from PBMCs in TRIzol.

The sequences come from peripheral blood mononuclear cells (PBMCs), collected at new diagnosis, from a patient treated with antithyroid drugs. These receptors were collected from a female donor with Graves disease.

The rearrangement links TRBV5-5 to TRBJ2-2; D gene unclear. V lost 0 bases and J 6 bases, leaving 6 bases between the germline ends. Germline loops: CDR1 SGHKS, CDR2 YYEKEE (reference sequence). CDR3 size: 13 residues. CDR3 amino acids: CASSLGISGELFF. In DNA form, the CDR3 reads TGTGCCAGCAGCTTGGGAATCTCCGGGGAGCTGTTTTTT.

This clonotype occurred many times. V gene TRBV9 combines with J gene TRBJ2-1, with a weak D call TRBD2 (6 bases). Trimming shortened V by 4 bases and J by 5 bases, and 19 bases separated the two germline ends. Germline V CDR1 and CDR2: SGDLS, YYNGEE. CDR3 length: 16 amino acids. CDR3 sequence (DNA): TGTGCCAGCAGCCATACCCCGGGACTGGATAACAATGAGCAGTTCTTC. Residues: CASSHTPGLDNNEQFF.

This clonotype was recorded many times. CDR3 in DNA: TGTGCCAGCAGTGCTGGGACAGTGAACACCGGGGAGCTGTTTTTT. This codes for CASSAGTVNTGELFF. The chain links TRBV12-3 or TRBV12-4 to TRBJ2-2, with 7 positions matching TRBD1. V lost 5 bases, J lost 1 base, and 4 bases stayed unmatched. The CDR3 spans 15 residues.

This clonotype was observed many times. This chain uses TRBV29-1 with TRBJ1-2; no definite D call. CDR1 is SQVTM and CDR2 is ANQGSEA in the germline V gene. V was shortened by 1 base and J by 2 bases, with 8 bases between the two germline ends. The CDR3 is 13 residues long. CDR3 sequence reads: CSVEGVTNYGYTF. CDR3 nucleotides: TGCAGCGTTGAAGGGGTGACCAACTATGGCTACACCTTC.

The chain recombines TRBV5-1 with TRBJ1-1, with TRBD1 matching 8 bases. CDR1 and CDR2 from the germline V gene are SGHRS and YFSETQ. Trimming at V came to 4 bases and at J to 4 bases, leaving 6 bases not matched to a gene. The CDR3 is made up of 14 amino acids. In DNA form, the CDR3 reads TGCGCCAGCAGCCCGTCAGGGGGCCGCACTGAAGCTTTCTTT. Translated: CASSPSGGRTEAFF.

This chain connects TRBV6-4 to TRBJ2-2; D ambiguous. Germline loops: CDR1 MRHNA, CDR2 SNTAGT. The CDR3 is 16 residues long. V was trimmed by 0 bases and J by 1 base, leaving 9 bases between them. CDR3 protein: CASSDSARKNTGELFF. The CDR3 region has the DNA TGTGCCAGCAGTGACTCGGCTAGAAAGAACACCGGGGAGCTGTTTTTT.

This clonotype was recorded at least ten times. The chain carries TRBV28 and TRBJ2-7, with TRBD2 matching 9 bases. J gave up 4 bases and V 3 bases, and 10 bases lay outside the gene matches. The V gene's germline CDR1 is MDHEN and CDR2 SYDVKM. The CDR3 totals 16 residues. The CDR3 DNA reads as TGTGCCAGCAGTTTGGCCGCGGGAGGGGCCCAGTACGAGCAGTACTTC. This codes for CASSLAAGGAQYEQYF.

This clonotype was seen repeatedly, ten times or more. The rearrangement uses TRBV12-3 or TRBV12-4 and TRBJ1-5; possibly TRBD1 for D (6 bases). The CDR3 length is 16 residues. V was shortened by 0 bases and J by 6 bases, with 15 bases between the two germline ends. CDR3 coding DNA: TGTGCCAGCAGTTTAGCGATCGGGGGGCCGGGTCAGCCCCAGCATTTT. Translating gives CASSLAIGGPGQPQHF.

The table lists this clonotype with many counts. The gene calls are TRBV29-1 and TRBJ1-1; no definite D call. The CDR3 spans 11 residues. CDR1 is SQVTM and CDR2 is ANQGSEA in the germline V gene. With 7 bases removed from V and 1 base from J, the gap between germline ends came to 7 bases. The CDR3 loop is CSGRRNTEAFF. For the CDR3, the DNA is TGCAGCGGGAGGAGGAACACTGAAGCTTTCTTT. Drawing the rest from reference TRBV29-1 and TRBJ1-1, the complete variable domain is SAVISQKPSRDICQRGTSLTIQCQVDSQVTMMFWYRQQPGQSLTLIATANQGSEATYESGFVIDKFPISRPNLTFSTLTVSNMSPEDSSIYLCSGRRNTEAFFGQGTRLTVV.

This clonotype was counted ten times or more. The chain couples TRBV4-1 to TRBJ2-1, with a tentative D call TRBD2 (5 bases). The V and J ends lost 1 base and 6 bases respectively, with 10 bases between them. This CDR3 spans 14 amino acids. Germline V gene sequence: CDR1 MGHRA, CDR2 YSYEKL. The CDR3 spells CASSQGAGGNEQFF. The DNA for the CDR3 is TGCGCCAGCAGCCAAGGTGCAGGAGGCAATGAGCAGTTCTTC.

This clonotype has a count of ten or more. The chain uses TRBV18 and TRBJ2-3; D gene ambiguous. The CDR3 consists of 15 residues. V shed 3 bases and J shed 0 bases, with 10 bases lying between them. Germline V gene sequence: CDR1 KGHSH, CDR2 LQKENI. CDR3 DNA: TGTGCCAGCTCACCCGACAAGAAAAGCACAGATACGCAGTATTTT. It specifies CASSPDKKSTDTQYF.

This clonotype occurred many times. This rearrangement joins TRBV3-1 to TRBJ1-1; D remains unclear. CDR1 is LGHDT, CDR2 YNNKEL, per germline (reference sequence). The CDR3 spans 15 residues. Trimming stripped 0 bases from V and 1 base from J, with 9 bases between. The CDR3 coding sequence is TGTGCCAGCAGCCAAGATGAATCAAGGAACACTGAAGCTTTCTTT. Its translation: CASSQDESRNTEAFF.

V is TRBV2 and J is TRBJ1-1; 10 bases line up with TRBD1. With 5 bases clipped from V and 1 base from J, the junction kept 7 bases outside the gene matches. The CDR3 spans 16 residues. Per the germline V gene, CDR1 is SNHLY and CDR2 is FYNNEI. CDR3 sequence: CASSLDWTGGNTEAFF. The CDR3 coding sequence is TGTGCCAGCAGTCTTGACTGGACAGGGGGGAACACTGAAGCTTTCTTT.

In its sample, this clonotype was seen many times. The J gene is TRBJ1-6, the V gene TRBV12-3 or TRBV12-4; D is possibly TRBD1 (5 bases). V lost 3 bases and J 11 bases, leaving 8 bases between the germline ends. The CDR3 spans 12 residues. Here the CDR3 DNA reads TGTGCCAGCAGTTTTGGGGGAACACCCCTCCACTTT. This encodes CASSFGGTPLHF.

This chain uses TRBV19 with TRBJ1-3; D is ambiguous. V shed 1 base and J shed 1 base, with 8 bases lying between them. This CDR3 is 15 amino acids long. Looked up from germline, CDR1 is LNHDA and CDR2 is SQIVND (reference sequence). The CDR3 DNA is TGTGCCAGTAGTATAGTGGCCACATCTGGAAACACCATATATTTT. Its protein product is CASSIVATSGNTIYF. The complete variable domain, with remaining parts taken from reference TRBV19 and TRBJ1-3, reads DGGITQSPKYLFRKEGQNVTLSCEQNLNHDAMYWYRQDPGQGLRLIYYSQIVNDFQKGDIAEGYSVSREKKESFPLTVTSAQKNPTAFYLCASSIVATSGNTIYFGEGSWLTVV.